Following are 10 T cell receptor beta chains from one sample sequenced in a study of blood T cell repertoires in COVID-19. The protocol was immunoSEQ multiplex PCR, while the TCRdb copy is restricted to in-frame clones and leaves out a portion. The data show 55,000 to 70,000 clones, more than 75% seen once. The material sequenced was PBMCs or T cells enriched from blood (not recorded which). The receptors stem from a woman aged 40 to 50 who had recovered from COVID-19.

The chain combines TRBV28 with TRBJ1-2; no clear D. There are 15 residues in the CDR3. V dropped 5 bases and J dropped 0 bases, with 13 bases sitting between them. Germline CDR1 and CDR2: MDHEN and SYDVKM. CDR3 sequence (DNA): TGTGCCAGCAGTCCACAGACGCACACTAACTATGGCTACACCTTC. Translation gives CASSPQTHTNYGYTF.

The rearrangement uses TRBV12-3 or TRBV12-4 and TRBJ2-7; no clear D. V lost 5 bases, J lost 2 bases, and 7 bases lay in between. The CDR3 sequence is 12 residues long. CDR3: CASSRQAYEQYF. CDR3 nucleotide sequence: TGTGCCAGCAGTCGACAAGCCTACGAGCAGTACTTC.

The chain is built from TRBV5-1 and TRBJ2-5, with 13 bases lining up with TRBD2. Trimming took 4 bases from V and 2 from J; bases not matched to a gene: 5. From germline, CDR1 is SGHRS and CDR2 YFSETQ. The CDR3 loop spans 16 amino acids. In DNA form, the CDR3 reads TGCGCCAGCAGCGAGGGACTAGCGGGGCCACAAGAGACCCAGTACTTC. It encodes CASSEGLAGPQETQYF. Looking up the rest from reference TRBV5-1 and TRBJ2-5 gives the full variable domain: KAGVTQTPRYLIKTRGQQVTLSCSPISGHRSVSWYQQTPGQGLQFLFEYFSETQRNKGNFPGRFSGRQFSNSRSEMNVSTLELGDSALYLCASSEGLAGPQETQYFGPGTRLLVL.

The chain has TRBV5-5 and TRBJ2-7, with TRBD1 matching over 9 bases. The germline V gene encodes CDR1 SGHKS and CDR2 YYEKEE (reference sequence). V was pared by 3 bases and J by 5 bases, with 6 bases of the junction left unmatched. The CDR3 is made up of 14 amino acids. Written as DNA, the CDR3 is TGTGCCAGCAGCTCCCGGGACAGGGTCAACGAGCAGTACTTC. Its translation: CASSSRDRVNEQYF.

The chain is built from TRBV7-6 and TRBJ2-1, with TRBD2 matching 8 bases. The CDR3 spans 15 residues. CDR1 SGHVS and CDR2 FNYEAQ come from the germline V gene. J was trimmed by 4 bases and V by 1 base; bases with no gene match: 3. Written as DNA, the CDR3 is TGTGCCAGCAGCTTAGGCGGGGGGAGATACAATGAGCAGTTCTTC. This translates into CASSLGGGRYNEQFF.

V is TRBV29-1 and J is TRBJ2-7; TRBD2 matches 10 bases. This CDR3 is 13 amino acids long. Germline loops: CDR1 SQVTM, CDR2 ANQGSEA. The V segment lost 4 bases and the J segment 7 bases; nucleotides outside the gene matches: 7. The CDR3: CSVVLAGPFEQYF. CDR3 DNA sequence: TGCAGCGTTGTACTAGCGGGGCCTTTTGAGCAGTACTTC.

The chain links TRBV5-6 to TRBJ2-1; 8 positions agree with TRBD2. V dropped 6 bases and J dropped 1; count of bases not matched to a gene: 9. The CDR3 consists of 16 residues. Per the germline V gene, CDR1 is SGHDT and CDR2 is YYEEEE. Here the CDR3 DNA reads TGTGCCAGCACCCGGGGTAGCGGGGTATCCTACAATGAGCAGTTCTTC. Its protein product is CASTRGSGVSYNEQFF.

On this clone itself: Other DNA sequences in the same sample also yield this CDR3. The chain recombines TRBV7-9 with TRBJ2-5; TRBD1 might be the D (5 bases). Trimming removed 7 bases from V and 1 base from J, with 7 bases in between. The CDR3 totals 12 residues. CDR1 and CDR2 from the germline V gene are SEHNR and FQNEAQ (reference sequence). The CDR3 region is CASTTVQETQYF. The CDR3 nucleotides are TGTGCCAGCACGACAGTCCAAGAGACCCAGTACTTC.

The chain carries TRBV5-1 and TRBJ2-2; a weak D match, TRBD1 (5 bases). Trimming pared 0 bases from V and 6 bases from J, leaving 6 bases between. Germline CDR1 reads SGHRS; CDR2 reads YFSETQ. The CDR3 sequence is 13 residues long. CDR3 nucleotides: TGCGCCAGCAGCTTGGAGGGGTCCGGGGAGCTGTTTTTT. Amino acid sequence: CASSLEGSGELFF.

CDR3 residues: CASSLQGYGQPQHF. The DNA of the CDR3 is TGTGCCAGCAGCTTACAGGGCTATGGTCAGCCCCAGCATTTT. V and J are TRBV5-4 and TRBJ1-5; perhaps TRBD1 as D (6 bases). CDR1 SGHNT and CDR2 YYREEE come from the germline V gene (reference sequence). Trimming stripped 2 bases from V and 6 bases from J, with 12 bases between. There are 14 residues in the CDR3.